This T cell receptor (beta chain) comes out of a study of T cell responses to AZD1222 COVID-19 vaccine. Whole-study results and caveats: Clonal diversity was possibly underestimated, and white British individuals and females predominated among donors.

Using immunoSEQ multiplex PCR, the repertoire was profiled, and TCRdb retains in-frame clones only, with some absent. The sample lists roughly 150,000 clones; around 88% were seen once. CDR1 is MNHEY, CDR2 SVGEGT, per germline. The V gene lost 0 bases and the J gene lost 2 bases, with 8 bases spanning the gap. CDR3 length: 14 residues. Worth noting for this clone: The antigen is not known.

V gene TRBV6-2 or TRBV6-3 combines with J gene TRBJ2-7; no firm D call. The source was peripheral blood, collected 28 days after the second AZD1222 dose. This receptor was taken from an adult who received the AZD1222 COVID-19 vaccine. CDR3 sequence reads: CASSYSGNPYEQYF. The DNA of the CDR3 is TGTGCCAGCAGTTACTCGGGCAACCCCTACGAGCAGTACTTC.